Below, 16 T cell receptor beta chains from the same sample are listed, as sequenced in a study of CD8 T cells in ankylosing spondylitis. Each CDR3 protein is one row after TCRdb ran MiXCR on the 5' RACE reads. This sample has roughly 250,000 distinct CDR3 sequences, with about 9.1% found just once. Material for sequencing was blood, either unsorted or a sorted T cell fraction (not recorded which). These receptors were collected from a male donor with ankylosing spondylitis or in good health (not recorded which).

This clonotype was observed a few times. The chain is built from TRBV20-1 and TRBJ2-5; no definite D call. CDR1 is DFQATT, CDR2 SNEGSKA, per germline (reference sequence). This CDR3 has 13 amino acids. The V gene lost 3 bases and the J gene lost 0 bases, with 8 bases spanning the gap. CDR3 amino acids: CSARFLDQETQYF. DNA of the CDR3: TGCAGTGCTAGGTTTCTAGACCAAGAGACCCAGTACTTC.

This clonotype was seen ten or more times. The gene calls are TRBV20-1 and TRBJ1-3, with 7 positions matching TRBD1. This CDR3 spans 15 amino acids. V trimming: 3 bases; J trimming: 6 bases; junction bases outside the gene matches: 11. Germline V gene sequence: CDR1 DFQATT, CDR2 SNEGSKA (reference sequence). CDR3 loop: CSARRRGQWENTIYF. As DNA, the CDR3 is TGCAGTGCTAGGCGAAGGGGACAGTGGGAAAACACCATATATTTT.

Many counts were recorded for this clonotype. The rearrangement links TRBV11-1 to TRBJ2-1; 13 bases line up with TRBD2. V dropped 4 bases and J dropped 0; count of bases not matched to a gene: 6. The CDR3 loop spans 18 amino acids. CDR1 and CDR2 from the germline V gene are SGHAT and FQDESV (reference sequence). This chain's CDR3 is CASSYRTSGGNSYNEQFF. CDR3 DNA sequence: TGTGCCAGCAGCTACCGGACTAGCGGGGGAAACTCCTACAATGAGCAGTTCTTC.

This clonotype was counted ten times or more. The V call is TRBV4-3, the J call TRBJ2-1, with D tentatively TRBD1 (6 bases). Germline CDR1 is LGHNA and CDR2 is YSLEER. With 0 bases removed from V and 7 bases from J, the gap between germline ends came to 22 bases. The CDR3 has 18 residues. CDR3 region: CASSQETRGSRGGNEQFF. Written as DNA, the CDR3 is TGCGCCAGCAGCCAAGAAACCCGTGGTTCCAGGGGCGGGAATGAGCAGTTCTTC.

This clonotype was recorded at least ten times. V gene TRBV20-1 combines with J gene TRBJ1-2, with 9 bases that match TRBD1. The CDR3 contains 13 residues. Germline values: CDR1 DFQATT, CDR2 SNEGSKA (reference sequence). With 5 bases clipped from V and 5 bases from J, the junction kept 6 bases outside the gene matches. CDR3 in amino acids: CSAGTGTRYGYTF. CDR3 sequence (DNA): TGCAGTGCTGGGACAGGGACCAGATATGGCTACACCTTC.

This clonotype was detected ten times or more. The chain recombines TRBV30 with TRBJ1-1; no firm D call. V was trimmed by 2 bases and J by 0 bases, leaving 7 bases between them. In germline, CDR1 is GTSNPN, CDR2 SVGIG (reference sequence). The CDR3 is made up of 13 amino acids. CDR3 DNA sequence: TGTGCCTGGAGTCGAGGCATGAACACTGAAGCTTTCTTT. Amino acids: CAWSRGMNTEAFF.

The V gene is TRBV6-2 or TRBV6-3, the J gene TRBJ1-2; D uncertain. This CDR3 region has 14 residues. Germline V gene sequence: CDR1 MNHEY, CDR2 SVGEGT. The ends were cut back, 6 bases at V and 2 bases at J, with 13 bases in the middle. The CDR3 spells CASSPPSRNYGYTF. The CDR3 DNA is TGTGCCAGCAGCCCGCCTTCTAGGAACTATGGCTACACCTTC.

This clonotype has just a few counts. The gene calls are TRBV10-3 and TRBJ1-5; 7 positions agree with TRBD1. The CDR3 loop spans 13 amino acids. The J segment lost 7 bases and the V segment lost 10 bases, leaving 10 bases of the junction unmatched. Germline loops: CDR1 ENHRY, CDR2 SYGVKD. The DNA of the CDR3 is TGTGCCACCCGCCCAGACAGGGAGCAGCCCCAGCATTTT. Its protein is CATRPDREQPQHF.

The table lists this clonotype with many counts. V usage is TRBV7-9 and J usage is TRBJ1-6; TRBD1 matches at 7 bases. The J segment lost 8 bases and the V segment lost 5 bases, leaving 3 bases of the junction unmatched. In germline, CDR1 is SEHNR, CDR2 FQNEAQ (reference sequence). The CDR3 has 13 residues. CDR3 region: CASSTGDYSPLHF. In nucleotides, the CDR3 is TGTGCCAGCAGCACAGGGGACTATTCACCCCTCCACTTT.

This clonotype was seen repeatedly, ten times or more. V and J are TRBV6-2 or TRBV6-3 and TRBJ1-4, with no clear D. V lost 5 bases and J 8 bases, leaving 27 bases between the germline ends. This CDR3 region has 18 residues. CDR1 and CDR2 from the germline V gene are MNHEY and SVGEGT. CDR3 loop: CASSEESGREGAEEKLFF. The CDR3 bases are TGTGCCAGCAGTGAGGAGAGCGGGAGGGAAGGCGCGGAGGAAAAACTGTTTTTT.

J is TRBJ2-7 and V is TRBV7-2; D call uncertain. V was cut by 5 bases and J by 4 bases, with 6 bases left in between. The CDR3 runs 11 residues. The germline gives CDR1 SGHTA, CDR2 FQGNSA. CDR3 DNA: TGTGCCAGCAGCCGGAATTACGAGCAGTACTTC. Protein product: CASSRNYEQYF.

This clonotype was detected many times. The gene calls are TRBV20-1 and TRBJ2-1; D is ambiguous. CDR1 and CDR2 from the germline V gene are DFQATT and SNEGSKA (reference sequence). The germline V and J ends were trimmed by 6 bases and 0 bases, with 12 bases remaining between them. This CDR3 spans 14 amino acids. The CDR3 sequence is CSAKRPSSYNEQFF. Here the CDR3 DNA reads TGCAGTGCAAAGCGCCCGAGCTCCTACAATGAGCAGTTCTTC.

This clonotype was observed a handful of times. This chain links TRBV6-5 with TRBJ2-5; tentatively, D is TRBD2 (5 bases). From germline, CDR1 is MNHEY and CDR2 SVGAGI. V lost 4 bases and J 4 bases, leaving 19 bases between the germline ends. CDR3 length equals 16 residues. The CDR3 DNA sequence: TGTGCCAGCAGTTTCCCATCTAATGGAGGCCGAGAGACCCAGTACTTC. This gives the protein CASSFPSNGGRETQYF.

This clonotype was counted many times. This chain connects TRBV14 to TRBJ1-1, with unresolved D. Germline assignment: CDR1 SGHDN and CDR2 FVKESK. V lost 0 bases, J lost 3 bases, and 11 bases lay in between. This CDR3 has 15 residues. CDR3 bases: TGTGCCAGCAGCCAAGATCTAGGAGGGTACACTGAAGCTTTCTTT. Encoded protein: CASSQDLGGYTEAFF.

This clonotype was seen many times. CDR3 in amino acids: CASSLSRDNEQFF. CDR3 nucleotide sequence: TGTGCCAGCAGCTTATCGCGGGACAATGAGCAGTTCTTC. This chain uses TRBV7-3 with TRBJ2-1, with a weak D call TRBD2 (5 bases). This CDR3 is built from 13 residues. Trimming shortened V by 2 bases and J by 5 bases, and 7 bases separated the two germline ends. Germline-derived CDR1 and CDR2 are SGHTA and FQGTGA.

This clonotype appeared many times. V and J are TRBV12-3 or TRBV12-4 and TRBJ2-7; possible D gene TRBD2, 6 bases. Trimming removed 4 bases at V and 3 bases at J, with 13 bases between. CDR3 length: 14 amino acids. Written as DNA, the CDR3 is TGTGCCAGCAGTTCTAGCGAGCTCCTCTACGAGCAGTACTTC. Encoded protein: CASSSSELLYEQYF.